This TCR beta chain was identified during a study of early T cells in non-severe SARS-CoV-2 infection. Study context: Bulk RNA taken from unsorted whole blood was sequenced, leaving chains unpaired.

The V segment lost 4 bases and the J segment 9 bases; nucleotides outside the gene matches: 8. The CDR3 loop spans 14 amino acids. This clonotype has a handful of counts. MiXCR, run by TCRdb on the 5' RACE reads, gives a single entry per CDR3 protein. The sample consists of 35,000 to 45,000 distinct CDR3 sequences, about 8% of them appearing once. The TCR originated in an adult who was a healthcare worker with PCR-confirmed SARS-CoV-2 infection or an uninfected control (not recorded which). Sequencing was performed on whole blood, taken at baseline. This chain links TRBV12-3 or TRBV12-4 with TRBJ2-1, with 8 nucleotides matching TRBD1. CDR3: CASSSFGTGPEQFF. The CDR3 coding sequence is TGTGCCAGCAGTTCATTTGGGACAGGCCCTGAGCAGTTCTTC.